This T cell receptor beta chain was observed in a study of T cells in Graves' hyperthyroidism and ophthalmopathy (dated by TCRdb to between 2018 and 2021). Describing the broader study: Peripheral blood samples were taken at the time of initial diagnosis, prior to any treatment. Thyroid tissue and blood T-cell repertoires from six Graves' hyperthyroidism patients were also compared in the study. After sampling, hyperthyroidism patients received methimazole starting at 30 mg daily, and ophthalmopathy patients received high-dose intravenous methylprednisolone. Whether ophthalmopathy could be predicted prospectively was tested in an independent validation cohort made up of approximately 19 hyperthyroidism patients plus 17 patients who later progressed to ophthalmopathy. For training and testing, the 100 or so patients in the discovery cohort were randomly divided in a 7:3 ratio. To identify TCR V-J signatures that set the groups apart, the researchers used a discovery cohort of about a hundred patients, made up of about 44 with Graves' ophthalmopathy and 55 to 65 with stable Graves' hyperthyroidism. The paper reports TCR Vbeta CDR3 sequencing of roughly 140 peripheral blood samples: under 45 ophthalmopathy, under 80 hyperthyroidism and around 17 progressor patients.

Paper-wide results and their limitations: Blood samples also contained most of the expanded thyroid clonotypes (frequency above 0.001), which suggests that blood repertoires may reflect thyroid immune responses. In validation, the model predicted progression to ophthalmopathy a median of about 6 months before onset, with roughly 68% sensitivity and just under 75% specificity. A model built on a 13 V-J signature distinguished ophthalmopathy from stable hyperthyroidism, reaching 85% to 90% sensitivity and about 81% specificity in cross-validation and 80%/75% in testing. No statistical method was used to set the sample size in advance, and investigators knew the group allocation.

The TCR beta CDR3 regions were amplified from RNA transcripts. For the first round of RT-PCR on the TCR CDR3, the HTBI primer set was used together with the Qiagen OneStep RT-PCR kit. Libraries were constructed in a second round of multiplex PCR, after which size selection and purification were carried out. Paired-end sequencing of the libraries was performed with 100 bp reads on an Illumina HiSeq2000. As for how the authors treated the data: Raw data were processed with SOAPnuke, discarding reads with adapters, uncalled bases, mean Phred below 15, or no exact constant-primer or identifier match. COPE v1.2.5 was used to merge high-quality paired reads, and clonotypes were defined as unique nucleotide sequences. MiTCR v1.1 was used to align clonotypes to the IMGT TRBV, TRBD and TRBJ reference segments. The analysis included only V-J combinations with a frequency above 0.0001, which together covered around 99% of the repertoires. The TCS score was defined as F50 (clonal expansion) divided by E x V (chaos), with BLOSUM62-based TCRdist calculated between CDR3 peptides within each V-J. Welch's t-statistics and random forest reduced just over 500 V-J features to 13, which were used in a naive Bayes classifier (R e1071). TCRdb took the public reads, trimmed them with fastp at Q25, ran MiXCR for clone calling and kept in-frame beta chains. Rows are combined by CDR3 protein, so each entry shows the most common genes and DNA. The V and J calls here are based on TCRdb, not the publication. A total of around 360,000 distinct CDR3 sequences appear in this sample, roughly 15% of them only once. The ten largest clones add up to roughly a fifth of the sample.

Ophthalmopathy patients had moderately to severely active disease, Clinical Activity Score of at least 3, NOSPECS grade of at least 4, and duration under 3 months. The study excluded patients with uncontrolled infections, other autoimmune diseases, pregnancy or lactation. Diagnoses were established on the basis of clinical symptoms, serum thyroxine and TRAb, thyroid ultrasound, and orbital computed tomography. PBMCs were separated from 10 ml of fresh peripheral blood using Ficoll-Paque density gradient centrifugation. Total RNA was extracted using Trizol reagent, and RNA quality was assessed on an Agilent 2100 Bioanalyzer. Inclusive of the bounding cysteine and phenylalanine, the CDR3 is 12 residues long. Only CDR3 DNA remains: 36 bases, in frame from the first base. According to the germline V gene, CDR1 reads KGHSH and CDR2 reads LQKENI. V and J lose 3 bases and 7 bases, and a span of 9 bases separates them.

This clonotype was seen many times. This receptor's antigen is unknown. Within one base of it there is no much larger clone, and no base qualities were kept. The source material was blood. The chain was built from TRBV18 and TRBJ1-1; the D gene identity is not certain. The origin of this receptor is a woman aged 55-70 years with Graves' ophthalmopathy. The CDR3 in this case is CASSPSQVEAFF. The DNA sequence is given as TGTGCCAGCTCACCGTCCCAAGTTGAAGCTTTCTTT.